Each of the 4 T cell receptor beta chains below was sequenced from the same sample in a study of cytomegalovirus exposure and HLA in healthy donors. Vbeta (60) and Jbeta (13) primers were used in the PCR. The table came from immunoSEQ multiplex PCR; TCRdb's copy has only in-frame clones and leaves some out. This table has under 250,000 clones, roughly four fifths appearing once. Sequencing was carried out using PBMCs. Receptor source: a man younger than 45 in good health and CMV-seronegative.

The chain couples TRBV5-4 to TRBJ2-2, with D possibly TRBD1 on 6 matching bases. Germline V gene sequence: CDR1 SGHNT, CDR2 YYREEE (reference sequence). Trimming left V 1 base short and J 0 bases short, with 10 bases between. The CDR3 length is 16 residues. As DNA, the CDR3 is TGTGCCAGCAGCTTGATGGGGGCGCCGAACACCGGGGAGCTGTTTTTT. This encodes CASSLMGAPNTGELFF. Variable domain in full (rest from reference TRBV5-4 and TRBJ2-2): ETGVTQSPTHLIKTRGQQVTLRCSSQSGHNTVSWYQQALGQGPQFIFQYYREEENGRGNFPPRFSGLQFPNYSSELNVNALELDDSALYLCASSLMGAPNTGELFFGEGSRLTVL.

This clone was seen once. V is TRBV13 and J is TRBJ2-7; D is possibly TRBD2 (6 bases). The CDR3 contains 15 residues. V was pared by 0 bases and J by 2 bases, with 11 bases between. CDR1 and CDR2 from the germline V gene are PRHDT and FYEKMQ (reference sequence). CDR3 amino acids: CASSLGGSPPYEQYF. The CDR3, as DNA: TGTGCCAGCAGCTTAGGCGGGAGCCCCCCCTACGAGCAGTACTTC.

The chain recombines TRBV27 with TRBJ1-2; D not certain. The germline V and J ends were trimmed by 4 bases and 1 base, with 16 bases remaining between them. Germline lookup yields CDR1 MNHEY and CDR2 SMNVEV (reference sequence). The CDR3 sequence is 16 residues long. CDR3 in DNA: TGTGCCAGCAGTTCGAATAGGAGTAAGCTTAACTATGGCTACACCTTC. It codes for CASSSNRSKLNYGYTF.

This clone was counted once. The genes are TRBV15 and TRBJ2-1; possibly TRBD2 for D (6 bases). Germline CDR1 reads LNHNV; CDR2 reads YYDKDF (reference sequence). The CDR3 consists of 15 residues. The V end was cut by 5 bases, the J end by 3 bases, with 14 bases between. The CDR3 sequence is CATSDSWRDYNEQFF. DNA for the CDR3: TGTGCCACCAGCGATTCTTGGCGGGACTACAATGAGCAGTTCTTC.